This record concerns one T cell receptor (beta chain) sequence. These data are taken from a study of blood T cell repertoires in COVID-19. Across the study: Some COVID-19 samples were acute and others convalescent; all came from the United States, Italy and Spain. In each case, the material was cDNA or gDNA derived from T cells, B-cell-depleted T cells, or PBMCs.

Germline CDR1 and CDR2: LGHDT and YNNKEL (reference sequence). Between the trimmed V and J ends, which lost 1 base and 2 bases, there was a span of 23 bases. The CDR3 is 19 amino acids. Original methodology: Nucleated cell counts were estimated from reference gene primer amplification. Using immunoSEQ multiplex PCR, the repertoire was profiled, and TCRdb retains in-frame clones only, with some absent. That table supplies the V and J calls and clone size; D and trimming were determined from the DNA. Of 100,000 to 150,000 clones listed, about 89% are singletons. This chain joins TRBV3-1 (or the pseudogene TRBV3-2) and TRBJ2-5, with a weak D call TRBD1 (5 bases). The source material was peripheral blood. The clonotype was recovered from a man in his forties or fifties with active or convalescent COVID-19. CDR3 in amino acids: CASSQGAKGETETQETQYF. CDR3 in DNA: TGTGCCAGCAGCCAAGGTGCCAAAGGTGAGACAGAGACACAAGAGACCCAGTACTTC.